This T cell receptor beta chain is drawn from a study of post-analysis software for immune sequencing data. Study-wide background: Both relapsing-remitting and secondary progressive multiple sclerosis featured among the disease courses, as did progressive-relapsing multiple sclerosis. Study-wide points: With TRBV5-6, TRBV5-1 and TRBV20-1 included, about 5 TRBV segments were more frequent in patients than in controls. A significant reduction in normalized Chao1 diversity was observed in multiple sclerosis patients versus controls.

This CDR3 contains 19 residues. CDR1 SGHDN and CDR2 FVKESK come from the germline V gene. V was cut by 3 bases and J by 4 bases, with 25 bases left in between. This clonotype was counted ten times or more. Its antigen is not identified. Libraries were made from TCR beta cDNA, and they carried unique molecular identifiers. Input amounts of 1 to 10 million T cells were used. These gave approximately 500,000 cDNA molecules, so each molecule approximated one T cell. TCRdb processed the PCR reads anew with MiXCR; each CDR3 protein has one entry. The sample has 250,000 to 300,000 distinct CDR3 sequences, about 40% seen once; the top ten hold 4% to 6%.

Specimen: blood. The sequence derives from a girl aged 5-17 years with multiple sclerosis. The rearrangement links TRBV14 to TRBJ2-1; unclear D gene. The CDR3 reads CASSHPKDPGARNYNEQFF. The CDR3 DNA sequence: TGTGCCAGCAGCCATCCGAAAGACCCCGGAGCACGGAATTACAATGAGCAGTTCTTC.